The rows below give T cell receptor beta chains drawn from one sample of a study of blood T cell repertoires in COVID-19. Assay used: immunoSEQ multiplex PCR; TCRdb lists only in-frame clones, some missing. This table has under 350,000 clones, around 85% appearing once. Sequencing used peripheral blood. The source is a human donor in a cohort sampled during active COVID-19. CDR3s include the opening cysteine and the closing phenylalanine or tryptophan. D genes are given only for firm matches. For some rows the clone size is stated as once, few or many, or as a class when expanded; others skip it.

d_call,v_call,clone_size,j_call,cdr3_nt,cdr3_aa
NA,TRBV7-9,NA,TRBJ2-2,TGTGCCAGCAGCTTAGCGTTTCTCGGCGGGGAGCTGTTTTTT,CASSLAFLGGELFF
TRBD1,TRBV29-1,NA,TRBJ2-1,TGCAGCGTTGTCTACAGGGGTCCAGTCAATGAGCAGTTCTTC,CSVVYRGPVNEQFF
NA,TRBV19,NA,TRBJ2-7,TGTGCCAGTAGTTCACCGAGTAACGGCTCCTACGAGCAGTACTTC,CASSSPSNGSYEQYF
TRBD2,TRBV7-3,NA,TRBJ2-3,TGTGCCAGCAGCTTTCGGGTCGGGGGGGCCGGAGATACGCAGTATTTT,CASSFRVGGAGDTQYF
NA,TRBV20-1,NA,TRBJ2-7,TGCAGTGTGGACAATACCTACGAGCAGTACTTC,CSVDNTYEQYF
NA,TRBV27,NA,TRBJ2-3,TGTGCCAGCAGTGGTAGCGATACGCAGTATTTT,CASSGSDTQYF
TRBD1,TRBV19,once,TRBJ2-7,TGTGCCAGTAGTATCCCAGGGGGCGAGCAGTACTTC,CASSIPGGEQYF
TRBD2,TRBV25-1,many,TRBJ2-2,TGTGCCAGCAGTGATCAACTAGCGGGGGGAGCGAACACCGGGGAGCTGTTTTTT,CASSDQLAGGANTGELFF
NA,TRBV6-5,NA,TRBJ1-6,TGTGCCAGCAGTTATCTGGCAGGAGGGAATTCACCCCTCCACTTT,CASSYLAGGNSPLHF
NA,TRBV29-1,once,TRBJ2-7,TGCAGCGCCAGGGGCGGTGCCTCCTACGAGCAGTACTTC,CSARGGASYEQYF
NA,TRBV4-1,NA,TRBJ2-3,TGCGCCAGCAGCCAGGGTTCCTTGACGGGGGATACGCAGTATTTT,CASSQGSLTGDTQYF
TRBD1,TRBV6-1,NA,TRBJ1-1,TGTGCCAGCAGTGAGGAGACAGGGGGAATGAACACTGAAGCTTTCTTT,CASSEETGGMNTEAFF
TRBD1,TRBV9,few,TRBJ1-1,TGTGCCAGCAGCGCCAAATGGACAGGGAACACTGAAGCTTTCTTT,CASSAKWTGNTEAFF
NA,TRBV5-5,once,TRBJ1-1,TGTGCCAGCAGCTTGTGGACAGCATCTAACACTGAAGCTTTCTTT,CASSLWTASNTEAFF
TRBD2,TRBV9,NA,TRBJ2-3,TGTGCCAGCAGCGGGCTAGCGGGGCACACAGATACGCAGTATTTT,CASSGLAGHTDTQYF
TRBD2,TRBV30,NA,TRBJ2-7,TGTGCCTGGGCGTCTAGCGGGGGGGCCTACGAGCAGTACTTC,CAWASSGGAYEQYF
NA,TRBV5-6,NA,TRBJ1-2,TGTGCCAGCAGTCCTCGAGACATAAATCCCAATAACTATGGCTACACCTTC,CASSPRDINPNNYGYTF
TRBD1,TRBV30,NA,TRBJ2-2,TGTGCCTGGACGGGACAGGTTATGGCCGGGGAGCTGTTTTTT,CAWTGQVMAGELFF
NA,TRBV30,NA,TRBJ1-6,TGTGCCTGGACTGGACTGAATAATTCACCCCTCCACTTT,CAWTGLNNSPLHF
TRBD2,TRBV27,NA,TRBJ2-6,TGTGCCAGCAGTTCCCCAGCGGGGGGCCCTGGGGCCAACGTCCTGACTTTC,CASSSPAGGPGANVLTF
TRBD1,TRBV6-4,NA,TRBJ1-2,TGTGCCAGCAGTCCCGGGACAGAACTCTATGGCTACACCTTC,CASSPGTELYGYTF
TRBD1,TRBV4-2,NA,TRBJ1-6,TGTGCCAGCAGCCAAGATCCGATCTCAACAGGGGAGATTTCACCCCTCCACTTT,CASSQDPISTGEISPLHF
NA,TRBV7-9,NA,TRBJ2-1,TGTGCCAGTACTCTTGCAGGCACCTACAATGAGCAGTTCTTC,CASTLAGTYNEQFF
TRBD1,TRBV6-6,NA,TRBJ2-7,TGTGCCAGCAGCCGGGACAGGGAAGGTATCCACGAGCAGTACTTC,CASSRDREGIHEQYF
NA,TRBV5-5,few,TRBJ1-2,TGTGCCAGCAGCTTCAGGACAGCCTCCTCTGGCTACACCTTC,CASSFRTASSGYTF
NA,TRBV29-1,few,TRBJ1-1,TGCAGCGTTGAGGCAGGCTACATGAACACTGAAGCTTTCTTT,CSVEAGYMNTEAFF
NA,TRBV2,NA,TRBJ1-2,TGTGCCACCACGGACAGATTTATTAACTATGGCTACACCTTC,CATTDRFINYGYTF
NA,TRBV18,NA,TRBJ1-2,TGTGCCAGCTCTAGGGCGGAGGGATTGATTGGCTACACCTTC,CASSRAEGLIGYTF
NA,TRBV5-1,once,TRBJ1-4,TGCGCCAGCAGCCAGGGAGGTGAAAAACTGTTTTTT,CASSQGGEKLFF
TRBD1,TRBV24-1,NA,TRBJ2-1,TGTGCCACCAGTGACCAAGGGACAGGGGCCTACAATGAGCAGTTCTTC,CATSDQGTGAYNEQFF
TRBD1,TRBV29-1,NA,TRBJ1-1,TGCAGCGTTGTGGGACAGATGATGAACACTGAAGCTTTCTTT,CSVVGQMMNTEAFF
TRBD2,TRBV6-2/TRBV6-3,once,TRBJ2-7,TGTGCCAGCAGTGGGACTAGCGGGGGCTACGAGCAGTACTTC,CASSGTSGGYEQYF
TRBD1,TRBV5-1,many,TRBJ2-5,TGCGCCAGCAGCTCTGATGGACAGGGAGGAAAAGAGACCCAGTACTTC,CASSSDGQGGKETQYF
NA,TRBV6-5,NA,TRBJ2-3,TGTGCCAGCAGTCAAACCACCGTCGGTTCAGATACGCAGTATTTT,CASSQTTVGSDTQYF
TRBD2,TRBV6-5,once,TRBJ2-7,TGTGCCAGCAGTTTAATTAGCGGGGGCTACGAGCAGTACTTC,CASSLISGGYEQYF
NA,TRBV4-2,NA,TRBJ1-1,TGTGCCAGCAGCCAAGATATATTCGGACAGACGAACACTGAAGCTTTCTTT,CASSQDIFGQTNTEAFF
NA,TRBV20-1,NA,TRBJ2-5,TGCAGTGCTAGTTTCTCGTTTCGGGGAGAGACCCAGTACTTC,CSASFSFRGETQYF
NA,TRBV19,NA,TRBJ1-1,TGTGCCAGTAGTCGGGGGGGCCCTCTCACTGAAGCTTTCTTT,CASSRGGPLTEAFF
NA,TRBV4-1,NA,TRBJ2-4,TGCGCCAGCAGCCAAGATACCAAGCTCCTAGCCAAAAACATTCAGTACTTC,CASSQDTKLLAKNIQYF
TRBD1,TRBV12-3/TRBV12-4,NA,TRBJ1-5,TGTGCCAGCAGCGACAGGGGAGATCAGCCCCAGCATTTT,CASSDRGDQPQHF
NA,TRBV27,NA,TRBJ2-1,TGTGCCAGCAGTTTAAGTGAGGACAATGAGCAGTTCTTC,CASSLSEDNEQFF
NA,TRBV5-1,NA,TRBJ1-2,TGCGCCAGCAGCCCCCGGGACATCGACTATGGCTACACCTTC,CASSPRDIDYGYTF
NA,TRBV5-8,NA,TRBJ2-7,TGTGCCAGCAGCTTGATAAGGGGACTTTGGGAGCAGTACTTC,CASSLIRGLWEQYF
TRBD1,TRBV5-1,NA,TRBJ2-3,TGCGCCAGCAGCTTGGTGGGACAGGCTATCACAGATACGCAGTATTTT,CASSLVGQAITDTQYF
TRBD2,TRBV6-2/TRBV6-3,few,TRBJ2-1,TGTGCCAGCAGTACTAGCGGGGGAAATGAGCAGTTCTTC,CASSTSGGNEQFF
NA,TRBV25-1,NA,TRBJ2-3,TGTGCCAGCAGTGAGAGCGGAGCCGCACGAGATACGCAGTATTTT,CASSESGAARDTQYF
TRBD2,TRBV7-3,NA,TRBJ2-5,TGTGCCAGCAGCTCGACTAGCGGGGGGGCGAAGACCCAGTACTTC,CASSSTSGGAKTQYF
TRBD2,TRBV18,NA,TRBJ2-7,TGTGCCAGCTCACCCGGAGCGGGGGCCCCCTACGAGCAGTACTTC,CASSPGAGAPYEQYF
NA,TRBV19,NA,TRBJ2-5,TGTGCCAGTAGTATACTCCACGGTACTAGGGATACATCAAGGGAGACCCAGTACTTC,CASSILHGTRDTSRETQYF
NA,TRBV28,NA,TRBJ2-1,TGTGCCAGCAGTACCGACAGCTACAATGAGCAGTTCTTC,CASSTDSYNEQFF
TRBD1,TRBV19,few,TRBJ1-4,TGTGCCAGTAGCCCCTGGAGGACAGGGACGACAACTAATGAAAAACTGTTTTTT,CASSPWRTGTTTNEKLFF
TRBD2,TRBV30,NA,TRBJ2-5,TGTGCCTGGAGAGGGCTAGCGGGACAAGGGCCCCAGTACTTC,CAWRGLAGQGPQYF
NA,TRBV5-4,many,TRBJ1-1,TGTGCCAGCAGCAACAGCCTTAACACTGAAGCTTTCTTT,CASSNSLNTEAFF
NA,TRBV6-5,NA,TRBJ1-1,TGTGCCAGCAGTTATAGGGGTACCCCTGAAGCTTTCTTT,CASSYRGTPEAFF
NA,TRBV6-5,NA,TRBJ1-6,TGTGCCAGCAGTTACCCGGATTCACCCCTCCACTTT,CASSYPDSPLHF
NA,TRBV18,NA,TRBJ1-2,TGTGCCAGCTCACCAAACAGGGCGACGGGCTACACCTTC,CASSPNRATGYTF
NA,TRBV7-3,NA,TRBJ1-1,TGTGCCAGCAGCTTAGGGGGCCCAGGCACTGAAGCTTTCTTT,CASSLGGPGTEAFF
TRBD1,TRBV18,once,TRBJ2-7,TGTGCCAGCTCACGCGGGACAGGGTCCCCCTACGAGCAGTACTTC,CASSRGTGSPYEQYF
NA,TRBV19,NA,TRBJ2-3,TGTGCCAGTAAGGAGACTAACACAGATACGCAGTATTTT,CASKETNTDTQYF
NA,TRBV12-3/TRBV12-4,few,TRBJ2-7,TGTGCCAGCAGTGCTACCCACTACGAGCAGTACTTC,CASSATHYEQYF